The clone carrying this T cell receptor beta chain has a handful of counts. Its antigen is not identified. TCRdb reprocessed the 5' RACE reads with MiXCR, giving one entry per CDR3 protein. Among roughly 93,000 distinct CDR3 sequences, over 12% were seen once, and the ten largest hold less than 0.6%. This specimen belongs to a study of early T cells in non-severe SARS-CoV-2 infection. Findings and limits, study-wide: VDJdb matching skewed toward anti-spike CD8 responses, missing private and CD4 specificities.

V lost 2 bases and J lost 4; bases outside the gene matches: 6. The CDR3 has 16 amino acids. In germline, CDR1 is SNHLY, CDR2 FYNNEI. The V gene is TRBV2, the J gene TRBJ1-5; 9 bases map to TRBD1. This TCR derives from an adult who was a healthcare worker with PCR-confirmed SARS-CoV-2 infection or an uninfected control (not recorded which). Sequencing was done on a sample of whole blood. The CDR3 DNA reads as TGTGCCAGCAGTGAAAGGACAGGGGCGTTAAATCAGCCCCAGCATTTT. Translating it yields CASSERTGALNQPQHF.